The clone carrying this T cell receptor beta chain has more than one count but fewer than ten. Its antigen is unidentified. The entry originates in a study of T cells in Graves' hyperthyroidism and ophthalmopathy. The study, taken as a whole, reports: Ophthalmopathy got predicted by the model a median about six months before its onset.

Over 18 months, lack of ophthalmopathy progression marked Graves' hyperthyroidism as stable. On the basis of clinical symptoms, serum thyroxine and TRAb, thyroid ultrasound and orbital computed tomography, diagnoses were made. TCR beta CDR3 regions were amplified from RNA transcripts. The HTBI primer set was used in a first-round RT-PCR of the TCR CDR3. TCRdb re-called the multiplex PCR reads through MiXCR, storing one row per CDR3 protein. The sample records about 400,000 distinct CDR3 sequences, 14% to 15% being singletons. Germline CDR1 reads MGHRA; CDR2 reads YSYEKL. The ends were cut back, 8 bases at V and 0 bases at J, with 7 bases in the middle. The CDR3 contains 13 residues.

The chain employs TRBV4-1 and TRBJ2-2; no firm D call. Material: blood. The clonotype originates from a woman between 25 and 40 years old with Graves' hyperthyroidism. CDR3 sequence reads: CASRGSNTGELFF. DNA for the CDR3: TGCGCCAGCCGAGGCTCGAACACCGGGGAGCTGTTTTTT.